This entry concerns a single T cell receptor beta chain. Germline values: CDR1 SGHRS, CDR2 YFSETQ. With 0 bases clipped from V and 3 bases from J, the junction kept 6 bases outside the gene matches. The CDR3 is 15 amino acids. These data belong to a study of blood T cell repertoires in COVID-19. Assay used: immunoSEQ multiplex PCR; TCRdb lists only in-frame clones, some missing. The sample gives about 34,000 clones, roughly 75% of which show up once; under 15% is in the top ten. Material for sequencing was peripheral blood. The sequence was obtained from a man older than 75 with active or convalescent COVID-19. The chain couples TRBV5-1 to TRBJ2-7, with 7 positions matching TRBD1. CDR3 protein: CASSLAFRGNYEQYF. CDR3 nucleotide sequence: TGCGCCAGCAGCTTGGCCTTCAGGGGGAACTACGAGCAGTACTTC. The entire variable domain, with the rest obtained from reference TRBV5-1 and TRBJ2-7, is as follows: KAGVTQTPRYLIKTRGQQVTLSCSPISGHRSVSWYQQTPGQGLQFLFEYFSETQRNKGNFPGRFSGRQFSNSRSEMNVSTLELGDSALYLCASSLAFRGNYEQYFGPGTRLTVT.